This T cell receptor (beta chain) was captured in a study of T-cell memory formation after mild COVID-19. At least ten counts were recorded for this clonotype. Germline CDR1 reads LNHNV; CDR2 reads YYDKDF (reference sequence). There are 15 residues in the CDR3. The junction had 7 bases not matched to a gene; V was cut back by 5 bases and J by 5 bases. TCRdb passed the 5' RACE reads through MiXCR, listing each CDR3 protein once. Here the sample spans around 53,000 distinct CDR3 sequences, 10% to 15% being singletons. The sequencing sample was made of PBMCs or a T cell subset sorted from them (not recorded which). The receptor was isolated from a man aged 18-30 years who had mild COVID-19 (a few samples of this study predate the infection). Cell type and time point are not known. The V gene is TRBV15, the J gene TRBJ1-5; 9 positions agree with TRBD1. CDR3 nucleotides: TGTGCCACCAGCGGAATGACAGGGGGGTATCAGCCCCAGCATTTT. Encoded protein: CATSGMTGGYQPQHF.